This record concerns one TCR beta chain sequence. This entry is derived from a study of T cell changes during pregnancy in multiple sclerosis. This CDR3 is 16 amino acids long. Trimming took off 4 bases at V and 6 bases at J, with 21 bases between the two ends. Looked up from germline, CDR1 is SGHVS and CDR2 is FQNEAQ. Libraries were prepared by immunoSEQ multiplex PCR; TCRdb keeps only in-frame clonotypes and omits some of them. This table holds approximately 97,000 clones, about nine tenths found once. This specimen consisted of peripheral blood, obtained after pregnancy. This chain uses TRBV7-8 with TRBJ2-5; a possible D gene is TRBD2 (7 bases). The clonotype comes from a female donor in good health, enrolled as a control in a pregnancy study. CDR3 in DNA: TGTGCCAGCAGCTCAAAGGGGGTGACTAGCAGGCAGACCCAGTACTTC. Translation: CASSSKGVTSRQTQYF. The full variable domain, completed using reference TRBV7-8 and TRBJ2-5, is GAGVSQSPRYKVAKRGQDVALRCDPISGHVSLFWYQQALGQGPEFLTYFQNEAQLDKSGLPSDRFFAERPEGSVSTLKIQRTQQEDSAVYLCASSSKGVTSRQTQYFGPGTRLLVL.